Listed here are 2 T cell receptor beta chains from one sample, sequenced in a study of identical twins. TCRdb recomputed calls from the 5' RACE reads with MiXCR, one row per CDR3 protein. Of about 520,000 distinct CDR3 sequences in the sample, less than 25% were seen once. The same data also contributed to another study, on T cells expressing NK-cell markers.

Sequenced input: CD4+ T cells sorted from blood. The receptors derive from a woman aged 18-30 years in good health.

This clonotype was counted between two and nine times. This chain joins TRBV7-6 and TRBJ2-1; D unclear. Trimming took off 3 bases at V and 6 bases at J, with 12 bases between the two ends. The V gene's germline CDR1 is SGHVS and CDR2 FNYEAQ. The CDR3 loop spans 14 amino acids. CDR3 sequence: CASSLGFTGNEQFF. The CDR3 DNA reads as TGTGCCAGCAGCTTGGGTTTTACGGGCAATGAGCAGTTCTTC.

This chain connects TRBV20-1 to TRBJ2-3; D remains ambiguous. Trimming shortened V by 3 bases and J by 5 bases, and 15 bases separated the two germline ends. The CDR3 runs to 14 residues. The germline CDR1 and CDR2 sequences are DFQATT and SNEGSKA (reference sequence). Here the CDR3 reads CSASGRAYGDTQYF. DNA of the CDR3: TGCAGTGCTAGTGGGCGTGCTTATGGAGATACGCAGTATTTT.